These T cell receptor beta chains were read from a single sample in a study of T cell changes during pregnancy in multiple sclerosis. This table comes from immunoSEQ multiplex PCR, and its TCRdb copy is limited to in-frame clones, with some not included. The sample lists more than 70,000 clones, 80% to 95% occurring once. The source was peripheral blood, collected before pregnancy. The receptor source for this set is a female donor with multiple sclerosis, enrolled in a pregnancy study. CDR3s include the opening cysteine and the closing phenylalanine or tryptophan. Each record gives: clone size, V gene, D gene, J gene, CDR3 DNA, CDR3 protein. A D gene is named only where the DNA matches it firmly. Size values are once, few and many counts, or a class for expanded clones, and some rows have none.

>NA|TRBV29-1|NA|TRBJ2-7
TGCAGCGTTGAACGGTCGGGGGACGAGCAGTACTTC
CSVERSGDEQYF
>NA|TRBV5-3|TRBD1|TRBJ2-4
TGTGCCAGAAGCTTACCGGGACAGGGGATCAAAAACATTCAGTACTTC
CARSLPGQGIKNIQYF
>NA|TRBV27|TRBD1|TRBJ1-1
TGTGCCAGCAGTTTCCGGGACAGGGCTGTTAACACTGAAGCTTTCTTT
CASSFRDRAVNTEAFF
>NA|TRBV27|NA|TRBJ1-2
TGTGCCAGCAGCCCCATTGGACAAGGCGGCTACACCTTC
CASSPIGQGGYTF
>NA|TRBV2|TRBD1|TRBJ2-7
TGTGCCAGCCAGTCACAGGGGAGCTCCTACGAGCAGTACTTC
CASQSQGSSYEQYF
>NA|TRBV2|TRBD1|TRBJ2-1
TGTGCCAGCAGTGAAGGACAGGGCAACTCCTACAATGAGCAGTTCTTC
CASSEGQGNSYNEQFF
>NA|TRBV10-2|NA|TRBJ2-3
TGCGCCAGCAGCTCGACTACCGAACACACAGATACGCAGTATTTT
CASSSTTEHTDTQYF
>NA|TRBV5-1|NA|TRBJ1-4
TGCGCCAGCAGCTACACAGGGAATCCATCTGAAAAACTGTTTTTT
CASSYTGNPSEKLFF
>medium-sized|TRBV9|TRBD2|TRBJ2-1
TGTGCCAGCAGCGTAGGCGGGACTAGCGGGGGGGCCGGGTACAATGAGCAGTTCTTC
CASSVGGTSGGAGYNEQFF
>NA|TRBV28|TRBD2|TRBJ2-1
TGTGCCAGCAGTTTGTACCGAGGGCTAGCGGGAGGCCCCTTATCCTACAATGAGCAGTTCTTC
CASSLYRGLAGGPLSYNEQFF
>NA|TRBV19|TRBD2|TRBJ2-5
TGTGCCAGTAGTATAGAAGGGAGGCTAGCGGGGCGCCAAGAGACCCAGTACTTC
CASSIEGRLAGRQETQYF
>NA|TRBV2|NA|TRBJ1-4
TGTGCCAGCAGTGAACGATGGGAGTCCCGATTT
CASSERWESRF
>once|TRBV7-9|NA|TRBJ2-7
TGTGCCAGCAGCTTAGTAGCCTACGAGCAGTACTTC
CASSLVAYEQYF
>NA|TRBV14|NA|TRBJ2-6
TGTGCCAGCAGCCCCCCGACAGGATCTGGGGCCAACGTCCTGACTTTC
CASSPPTGSGANVLTF
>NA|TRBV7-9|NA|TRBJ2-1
TGTGCCAGCAGCTTGCCTCGTAGACAGTCCCCATACAATGAGCAGTTCTTC
CASSLPRRQSPYNEQFF
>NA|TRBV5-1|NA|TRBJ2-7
TGCGCCAGCAGCTTGGCTTTCCCCGTTAGGAACTACGCCTACGAGCAGTACTTC
CASSLAFPVRNYAYEQYF
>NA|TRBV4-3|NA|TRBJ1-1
TGCGCCAGCAGCCAGGGTAGGGGCGAGAACACTGAAGCTTTCTTT
CASSQGRGENTEAFF
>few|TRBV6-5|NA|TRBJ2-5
TGTGCCAGCAGTTATCAGCAGGGAAAGAGGGAGACCCAGTACTTC
CASSYQQGKRETQYF
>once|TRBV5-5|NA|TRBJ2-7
TGTGCCAGCAGCTTATATCACAGGTCCTACTACGAGCAGTACTTC
CASSLYHRSYYEQYF
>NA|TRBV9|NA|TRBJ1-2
TGTGCCAGCAGCGTACATGCGACAGGAAACTATGGCTACACCTTC
CASSVHATGNYGYTF
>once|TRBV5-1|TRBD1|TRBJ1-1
TGCGCCAGCAGCATAGGACAGGGAGGGACCACTGAAGCTTTCTTT
CASSIGQGGTTEAFF
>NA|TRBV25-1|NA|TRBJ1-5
TGTGCCAGCACCCACAGGACAGACGGTCATCAGCCCCAGCATTTT
CASTHRTDGHQPQHF
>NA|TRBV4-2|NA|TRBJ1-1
TGTGCCAGCAGCCATTCAGCCGGGTCTGAAGCTTTCTTT
CASSHSAGSEAFF
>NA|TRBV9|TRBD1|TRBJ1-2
TGTGCCAGCAGCGCCCGGGACAGGGGCGCGGGCTATGGCTACACCTTC
CASSARDRGAGYGYTF
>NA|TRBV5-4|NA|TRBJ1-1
TGTGCCAGCAGCCCAGGGTCGGGTTTTATTTCTGAAGCTTTCTTT
CASSPGSGFISEAFF
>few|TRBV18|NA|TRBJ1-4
TGTGCCAGCTCACCCAGGGGTACTAATGAAAAACTGTTTTTT
CASSPRGTNEKLFF
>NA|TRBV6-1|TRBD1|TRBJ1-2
TGTGCCAGCAGTGAGACAGGGGACTATGGCTACACCTTC
CASSETGDYGYTF
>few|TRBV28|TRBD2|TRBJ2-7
TGTGCCAGCAGACTAGCGGGAACCTACGAGCAGTACTTC
CASRLAGTYEQYF
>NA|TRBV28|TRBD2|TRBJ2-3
TGTGCCAGCACCCCCGGACTAGCGGGGCAACCCACAGATACGCAGTATTTT
CASTPGLAGQPTDTQYF
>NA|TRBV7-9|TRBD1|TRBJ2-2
TGTGCCAGCGGGACAGGGGGGACCGGGGAGCTGTTTTTT
CASGTGGTGELFF
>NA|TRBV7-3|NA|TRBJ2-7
TGTGCCAGCAGCTTATCCTCGACAGGCAGCTACGAGCAGTACTTC
CASSLSSTGSYEQYF
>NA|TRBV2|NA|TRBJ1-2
TGTGCCAGCCTTCCGGGAGCAGCCTATGGCTACACCTTC
CASLPGAAYGYTF
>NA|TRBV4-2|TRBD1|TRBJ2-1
TGTGCCAGCAGCCAAGACGGAACAGGGGGAATCTACAATGAGCAGTTCTTC
CASSQDGTGGIYNEQFF
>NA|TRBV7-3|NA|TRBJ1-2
TGTGCCAGCAGCTTACAGGGAAGCTATGGCTACACCTTC
CASSLQGSYGYTF
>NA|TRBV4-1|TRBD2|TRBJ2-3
TGCGCCAGCAGCCCCCTAGCCCAGCGGGAGAACACAGATGCGCAGTATTTT
CASSPLAQRENTDAQYF
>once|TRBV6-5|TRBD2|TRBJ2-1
TGTGCCACCAAGGGAGCGGGAGTGTCAAATGAGCAGTTCTTC
CATKGAGVSNEQFF
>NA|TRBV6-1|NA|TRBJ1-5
TGTGCCAGCAGTGAAGAGCGTTACAGGGAAACTCAGCCCCAGCATTTT
CASSEERYRETQPQHF
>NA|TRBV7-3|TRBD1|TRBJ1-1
TGTGCCAGCAGCCTCACAGGGGGCACTGAAGCTTTCTTT
CASSLTGGTEAFF
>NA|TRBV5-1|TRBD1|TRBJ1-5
TGCGCCAGCAGCTTCGGACAGGGCAATCAGCCCCAGCATTTT
CASSFGQGNQPQHF
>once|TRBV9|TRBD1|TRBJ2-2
TGTGCCAGCAGCGGAGGGACAGTGAACGGGGAGCTGTTTTTT
CASSGGTVNGELFF
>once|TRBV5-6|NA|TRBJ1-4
TGTGCCAGCAGCTTGATAGCAACTAATGAAAAACTGTTTTTT
CASSLIATNEKLFF
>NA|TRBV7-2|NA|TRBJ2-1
TGTGCCAGCAGCTTTCGGTCAGCGAAGGATGAGCAGTTCTTC
CASSFRSAKDEQFF
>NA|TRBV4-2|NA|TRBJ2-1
TGTGCCAGCAGCCAAGGAGGTCCGAATGAGCAGTTCTTC
CASSQGGPNEQFF
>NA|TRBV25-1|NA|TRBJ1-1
TGTGCCACCGTAGCCGCGGAGGACACTGAAGCTTTCTTT
CATVAAEDTEAFF
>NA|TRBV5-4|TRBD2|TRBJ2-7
TGTGCCAGCAGCTTGGGAGCGGGAGTGGTTGGCGAGCAGTACTTC
CASSLGAGVVGEQYF
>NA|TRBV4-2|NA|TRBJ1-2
TGTGCCAGCAGCCTTTCGGACGGGGGAGCTGGCTACACCTTC
CASSLSDGGAGYTF
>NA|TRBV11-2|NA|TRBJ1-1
TGTGCCAGCAGCCTCAGGCCTGAAGCTTTCTTT
CASSLRPEAFF
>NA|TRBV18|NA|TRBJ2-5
TGTGCCAGCTCACCATCCGCCGGCAGGATAGAGACCCAGTACTTC
CASSPSAGRIETQYF